Listed below are T cell receptor beta chains from one sample, sequenced in a study of blood T cell repertoires in COVID-19. Sequencing used immunoSEQ multiplex PCR; TCRdb keeps in-frame clones, though not all of them. This table has fewer than 250,000 clones, about 85% appearing once. Sequenced material: peripheral blood. The receptors here all came from a man aged 40-55 years with acute or convalescent COVID-19. The CDR3 runs from the conserved cysteine through the conserved F or W. A D gene is named only where the DNA matches it firmly. Size is stated for part of the rows, as once, few or many counts, or as a class when the clone is expanded.

TRBV15	NA	TRBJ2-7	NA	CATSWVDGGGYEQYF	TGTGCCACCAGCTGGGTGGACGGGGGTGGGTACGAGCAGTACTTC
TRBV29-1	NA	TRBJ1-1	NA	CSVVTGITSEAFF	TGCAGCGTGGTGACAGGAATCACCTCTGAAGCTTTCTTT
TRBV3-1/TRBV3-2	NA	TRBJ2-7	NA	CASSPVGTGVYEQYF	TGTGCCAGCAGCCCGGTGGGGACGGGAGTCTACGAGCAGTACTTC
TRBV5-8	NA	TRBJ2-3	TRBD1	CASTAPDRVGTDTQYF	TGTGCCAGCACCGCACCAGACAGGGTTGGAACAGATACGCAGTATTTT
TRBV19	NA	TRBJ1-6	NA	CASSIPVFNSPLHF	TGTGCCAGTAGTATACCGGTCTTTAATTCACCCCTCCACTTT
TRBV18	NA	TRBJ1-1	NA	CASSPDSGTEAYHF	TGTGCCAGCTCACCGGATTCAGGGACTGAAGCCTACCATTTT
TRBV19	once	TRBJ1-1	NA	CASNRQSTMTMNTEAFF	TGTGCCAGTAACAGGCAATCCACAATGACCATGAACACTGAAGCTTTCTTT
TRBV5-5	NA	TRBJ2-1	TRBD1	CASSAAGTGSYNEQFF	TGTGCCAGCAGCGCGGCCGGGACAGGGTCCTACAATGAGCAGTTCTTC
TRBV13	NA	TRBJ1-2	NA	CASIGGVTYGYTF	TGTGCCAGCATAGGGGGTGTCACCTATGGCTACACCTTC
TRBV5-1	NA	TRBJ2-1	NA	CASSLGLPNEQFF	TGCGCCAGCAGTCTGGGCCTCCCCAATGAGCAGTTCTTC
TRBV7-2	NA	TRBJ1-5	NA	CASSFGQGQPQHF	TGTGCCAGCAGCTTCGGGCAGGGTCAGCCCCAGCATTTT
TRBV5-1	NA	TRBJ2-1	NA	CASSLGAGDTYNEQFF	TGCGCCAGCAGCTTAGGCGCGGGGGACACCTACAATGAGCAGTTCTTC
TRBV6-5	NA	TRBJ1-2	NA	CASSSGRGANGYTF	TGTGCCAGCAGCTCCGGGCGGGGGGCGAATGGCTACACCTTC
TRBV11-2	NA	TRBJ1-5	NA	CASSFMGHNQPQHF	TGTGCCAGCAGCTTCATGGGGCACAATCAGCCCCAGCATTTT
TRBV30	NA	TRBJ1-2	NA	CAWRTEGVGGYTF	TGTGCCTGGAGAACGGAGGGAGTAGGCGGCTACACCTTC
TRBV13	NA	TRBJ1-5	NA	CASSLGRGVSNQPQHF	TGTGCCAGCAGCTTAGGCAGGGGCGTAAGCAATCAGCCCCAGCATTTT
TRBV21-1	NA	TRBJ1-2	NA	CASSTDRRTF	TGTGCCAGCAGCACCGACAGGCGCACCTTC
TRBV7-9	NA	TRBJ1-3	TRBD1	CASSSTQGAGNTIYF	TGTGCCAGCAGTAGTACACAGGGGGCTGGAAACACCATATATTTT
TRBV6-2/TRBV6-3	NA	TRBJ2-7	TRBD2	CASSFTSGFEQYF	TGTGCCAGCAGTTTTACTAGCGGGTTCGAGCAGTACTTC
TRBV5-1	NA	TRBJ1-1	TRBD1	CASSLAGTGFPAFF	TGCGCCAGCAGCTTGGCCGGGACAGGGTTCCCAGCTTTCTTT
TRBV6-6	NA	TRBJ1-1	TRBD1	CASSAKTGRAFF	TGTGCCAGCAGTGCTAAGACAGGGAGGGCTTTCTTT
TRBV15	NA	TRBJ1-1	NA	CATSQSEPGTEAFF	TGTGCCACCTCTCAAAGCGAGCCAGGGACTGAAGCTTTCTTT
TRBV7-3	once	TRBJ2-7	NA	CASSFTSGGEQYF	TGTGCCAGCAGCTTTACCTCCGGGGGCGAGCAGTACTTC
TRBV27	NA	TRBJ2-5	TRBD2	CASSPSTAGGRETQYF	TGTGCCAGCAGTCCCAGTACAGCGGGGGGGAGAGAGACCCAGTACTTC